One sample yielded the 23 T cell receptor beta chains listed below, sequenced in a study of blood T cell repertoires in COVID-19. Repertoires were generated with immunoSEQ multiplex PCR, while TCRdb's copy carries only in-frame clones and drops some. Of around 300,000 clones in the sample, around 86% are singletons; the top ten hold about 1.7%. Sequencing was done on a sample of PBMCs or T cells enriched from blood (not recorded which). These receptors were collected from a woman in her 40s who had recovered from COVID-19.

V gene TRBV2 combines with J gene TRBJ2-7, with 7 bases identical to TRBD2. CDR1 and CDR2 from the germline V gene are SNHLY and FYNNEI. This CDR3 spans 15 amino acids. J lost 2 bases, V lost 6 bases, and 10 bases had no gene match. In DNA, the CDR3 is TGTGCCAGCAGCACGAATGCGGGGGAGGCCTACGAGCAGTACTTC. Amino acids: CASSTNAGEAYEQYF.

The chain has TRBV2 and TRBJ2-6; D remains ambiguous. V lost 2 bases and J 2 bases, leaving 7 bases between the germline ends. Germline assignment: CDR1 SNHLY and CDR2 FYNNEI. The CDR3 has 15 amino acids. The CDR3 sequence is CASSEISTGANVLTF. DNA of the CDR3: TGTGCCAGCAGTGAAATTAGCACTGGGGCCAACGTCCTGACTTTC.

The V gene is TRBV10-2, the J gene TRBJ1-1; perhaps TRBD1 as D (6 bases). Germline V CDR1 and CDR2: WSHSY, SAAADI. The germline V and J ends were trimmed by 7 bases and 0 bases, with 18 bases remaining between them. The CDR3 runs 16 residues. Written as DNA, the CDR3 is TGCGCCAGCACTGGGGCGTCGGGACAAATGAACACTGAAGCTTTCTTT. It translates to CASTGASGQMNTEAFF.

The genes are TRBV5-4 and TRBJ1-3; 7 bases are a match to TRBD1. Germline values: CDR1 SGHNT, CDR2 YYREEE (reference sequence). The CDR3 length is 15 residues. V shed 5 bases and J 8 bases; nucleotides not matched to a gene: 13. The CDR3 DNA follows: TGTGCCAGCAGAGATCCGGGACAAGGGGGCGACACCATATATTTT. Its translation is CASRDPGQGGDTIYF.

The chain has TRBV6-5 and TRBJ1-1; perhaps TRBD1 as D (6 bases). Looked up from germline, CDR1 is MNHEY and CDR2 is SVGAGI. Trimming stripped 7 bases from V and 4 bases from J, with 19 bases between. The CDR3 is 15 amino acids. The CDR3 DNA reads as TGTGCCAGCAATCCCCAGCTACAGGGAGTCACTGAAGCTTTCTTT. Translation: CASNPQLQGVTEAFF.

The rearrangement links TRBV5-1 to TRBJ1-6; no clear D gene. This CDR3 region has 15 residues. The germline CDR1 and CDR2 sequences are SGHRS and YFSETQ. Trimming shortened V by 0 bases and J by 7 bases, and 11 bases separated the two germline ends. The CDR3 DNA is TGCGCCAGCAGCTTGGAGTTGAGGGAAAATTCACCCCTCCACTTT. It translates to CASSLELRENSPLHF.

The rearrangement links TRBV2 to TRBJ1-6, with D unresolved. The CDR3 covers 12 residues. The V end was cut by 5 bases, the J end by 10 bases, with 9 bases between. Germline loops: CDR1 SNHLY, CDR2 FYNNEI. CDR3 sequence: CASSQNRSPLHF. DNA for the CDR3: TGTGCCAGCAGTCAAAACCGGTCACCCCTCCACTTT.

This chain's CDR3 is CASSYSDSGKLFF. As DNA, the CDR3 is TGTGCCAGCAGTTATTCGGACAGTGGAAAACTGTTTTTT. V is TRBV6-5 and J is TRBJ1-4; possible D gene TRBD1, 6 bases. CDR3 size: 13 residues. V was clipped by 3 bases and J by 10 bases, with 12 bases between them. The germline V gene encodes CDR1 MNHEY and CDR2 SVGAGI.

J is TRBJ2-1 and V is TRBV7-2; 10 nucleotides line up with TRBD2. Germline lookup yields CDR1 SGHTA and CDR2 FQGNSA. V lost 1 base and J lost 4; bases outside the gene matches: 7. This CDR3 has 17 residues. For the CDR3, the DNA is TGTGCCAGCAGCTTAGTTTGGCCTAGCGGGAGTTACAATGAGCAGTTCTTC. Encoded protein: CASSLVWPSGSYNEQFF.

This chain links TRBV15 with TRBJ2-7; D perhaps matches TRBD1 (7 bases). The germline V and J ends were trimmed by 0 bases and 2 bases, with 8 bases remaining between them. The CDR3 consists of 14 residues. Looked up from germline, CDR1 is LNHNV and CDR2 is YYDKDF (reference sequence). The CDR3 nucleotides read TGTGCCACCAGCAGAGACAGGGGGGCCTACGAGCAGTACTTC. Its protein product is CATSRDRGAYEQYF.

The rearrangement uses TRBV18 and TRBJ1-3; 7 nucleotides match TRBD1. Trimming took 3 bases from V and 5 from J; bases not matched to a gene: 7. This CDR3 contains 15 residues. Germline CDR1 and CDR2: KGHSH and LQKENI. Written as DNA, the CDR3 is TGTGCCAGCTCACCGAACAGGGGCGAGCGAAACACCATATATTTT. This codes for CASSPNRGERNTIYF.

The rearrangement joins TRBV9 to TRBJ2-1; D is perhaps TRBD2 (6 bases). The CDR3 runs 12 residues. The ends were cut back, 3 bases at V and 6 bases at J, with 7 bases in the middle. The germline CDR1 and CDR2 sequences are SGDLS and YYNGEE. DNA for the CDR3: TGTGCCAGCAGCGGACTAGTCAATGAGCAGTTCTTC. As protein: CASSGLVNEQFF. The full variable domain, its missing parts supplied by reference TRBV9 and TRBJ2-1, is DSGVTQTPKHLITATGQRVTLRCSPRSGDLSVYWYQQSLDQGLQFLIQYYNGEERAKGNILERFSAQQFPDLHSELNLSSLELGDSALYFCASSGLVNEQFFGPGTRLTVL.

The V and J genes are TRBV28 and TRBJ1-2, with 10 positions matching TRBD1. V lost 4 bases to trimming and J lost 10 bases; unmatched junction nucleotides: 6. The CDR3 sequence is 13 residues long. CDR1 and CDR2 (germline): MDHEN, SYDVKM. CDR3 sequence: CASSWTGGMVYTF. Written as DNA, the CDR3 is TGTGCCAGCAGTTGGACAGGGGGTATGGTCTACACCTTC.

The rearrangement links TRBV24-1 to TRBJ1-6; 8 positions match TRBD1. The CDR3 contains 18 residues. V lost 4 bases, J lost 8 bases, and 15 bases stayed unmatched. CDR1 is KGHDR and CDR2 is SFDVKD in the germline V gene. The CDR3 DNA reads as TGTGCCACCAGTGACCCTAGGACAGGGACCTCGCGGTATTCACCCCTCCACTTT. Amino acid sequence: CATSDPRTGTSRYSPLHF.

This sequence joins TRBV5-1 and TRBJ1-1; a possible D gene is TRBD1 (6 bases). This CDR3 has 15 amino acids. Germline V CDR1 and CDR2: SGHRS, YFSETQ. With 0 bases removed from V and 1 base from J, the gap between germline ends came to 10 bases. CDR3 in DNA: TGCGCCAGCAGCTTGGATGGACAGAAGAACACTGAAGCTTTCTTT. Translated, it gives CASSLDGQKNTEAFF.

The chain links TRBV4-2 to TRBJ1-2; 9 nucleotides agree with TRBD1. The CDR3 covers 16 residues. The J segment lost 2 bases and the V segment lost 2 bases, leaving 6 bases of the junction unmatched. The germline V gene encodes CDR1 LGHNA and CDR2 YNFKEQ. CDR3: CASSQRQGEDNYGYTF. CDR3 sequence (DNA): TGTGCCAGCAGCCAACGACAGGGGGAGGACAACTATGGCTACACCTTC.

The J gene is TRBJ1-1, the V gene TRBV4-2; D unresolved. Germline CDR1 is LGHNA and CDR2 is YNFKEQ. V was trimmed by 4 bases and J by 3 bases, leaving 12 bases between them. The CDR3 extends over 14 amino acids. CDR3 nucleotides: TGTGCCAGCAGCCGTAACGAGATCCACACTGAAGCTTTCTTT. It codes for CASSRNEIHTEAFF.

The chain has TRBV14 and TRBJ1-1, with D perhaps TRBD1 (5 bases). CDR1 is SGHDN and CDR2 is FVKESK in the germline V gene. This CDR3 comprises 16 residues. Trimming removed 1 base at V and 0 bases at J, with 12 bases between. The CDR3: CASSQVSTGLNTEAFF. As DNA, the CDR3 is TGTGCCAGCAGCCAAGTCTCCACAGGTCTGAACACTGAAGCTTTCTTT.

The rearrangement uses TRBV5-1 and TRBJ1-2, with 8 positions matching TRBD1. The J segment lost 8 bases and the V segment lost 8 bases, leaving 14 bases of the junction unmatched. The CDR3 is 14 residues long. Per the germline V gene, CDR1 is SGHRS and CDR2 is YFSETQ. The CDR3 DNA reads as TGCGCCAGTAAGGACAGGGAAGTGTCGTCCGGCTACACCTTC. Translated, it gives CASKDREVSSGYTF. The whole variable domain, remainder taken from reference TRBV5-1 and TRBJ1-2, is KAGVTQTPRYLIKTRGQQVTLSCSPISGHRSVSWYQQTPGQGLQFLFEYFSETQRNKGNFPGRFSGRQFSNSRSEMNVSTLELGDSALYLCASKDREVSSGYTFGSGTRLTVV.

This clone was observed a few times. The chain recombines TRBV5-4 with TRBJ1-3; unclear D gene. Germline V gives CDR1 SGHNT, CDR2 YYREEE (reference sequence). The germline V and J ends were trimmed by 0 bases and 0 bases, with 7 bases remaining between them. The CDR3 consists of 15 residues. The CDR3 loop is CASSLGGSSGNTIYF. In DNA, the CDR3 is TGTGCCAGCAGCTTGGGCGGTTCCTCTGGAAACACCATATATTTT.

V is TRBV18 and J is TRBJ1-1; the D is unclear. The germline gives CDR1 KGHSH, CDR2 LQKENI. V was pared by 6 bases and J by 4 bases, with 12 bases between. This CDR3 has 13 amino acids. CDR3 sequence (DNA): TGTGCCAGCTCTTCTGGACTCCGCACTGAAGCTTTCTTT. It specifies CASSSGLRTEAFF.

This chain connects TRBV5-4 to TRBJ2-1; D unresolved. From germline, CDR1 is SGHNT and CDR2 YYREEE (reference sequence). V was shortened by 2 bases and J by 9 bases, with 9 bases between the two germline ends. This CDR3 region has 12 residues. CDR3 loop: CASSFLVSEQFF. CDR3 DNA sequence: TGTGCCAGCAGCTTTCTTGTCAGTGAGCAGTTCTTC.

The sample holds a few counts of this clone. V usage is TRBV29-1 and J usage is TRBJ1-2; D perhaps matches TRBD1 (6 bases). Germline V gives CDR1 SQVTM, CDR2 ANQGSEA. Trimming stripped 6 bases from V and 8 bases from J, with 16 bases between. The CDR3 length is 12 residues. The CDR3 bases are TGCAGCGTCGATGGGACACTTGAAGGCTACACCTTC. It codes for CSVDGTLEGYTF. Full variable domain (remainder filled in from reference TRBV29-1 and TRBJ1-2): SAVISQKPSRDICQRGTSLTIQCQVDSQVTMMFWYRQQPGQSLTLIATANQGSEATYESGFVIDKFPISRPNLTFSTLTVSNMSPEDSSIYLCSVDGTLEGYTFGSGTRLTVV.